The 23 T cell receptor beta chains reported below all come from one sample, sequenced in a study of T cells in Graves' hyperthyroidism and ophthalmopathy. The CDR3 regions of TCR beta were amplified from RNA transcripts. When the TCR CDR3 underwent first-round RT-PCR, the HTBI primer set was used. Each CDR3 protein gets one entry after TCRdb re-called the multiplex PCR reads with MiXCR. This sample has 200,000 to 250,000 distinct CDR3 sequences, with around 15% found just once. Specimen: blood. Receptor source: a woman aged 18 to 35 with Graves' ophthalmopathy.

This clonotype was counted at least ten times. The CDR3 sequence: CASSVEGNQPQHF. For the CDR3, the DNA is TGTGCCAGCAGTGTTGAGGGAAATCAGCCCCAGCATTTT. This chain links TRBV2 with TRBJ1-5, with D uncertain. The germline CDR1 and CDR2 sequences are SNHLY and FYNNEI. This CDR3 spans 13 amino acids. Trimming removed 4 bases from V and 4 bases from J, with 8 bases in between.

This clonotype was counted at least ten times. V is TRBV15 and J is TRBJ1-5; D perhaps matches TRBD1 (6 bases). Germline CDR1 LNHNV, CDR2 YYDKDF (reference sequence). Trimming took 5 bases from V and 3 from J, leaving 14 bases between them. This CDR3 is 15 amino acids long. CDR3 loop: CATSRDISYNQPQHF. CDR3 DNA: TGTGCCACCAGCCGGGACATCTCGTACAATCAGCCCCAGCATTTT. Full variable domain (outside the CDR3, taken from reference TRBV15 and TRBJ1-5): DAMVIQNPRYQVTQFGKPVTLSCSQTLNHNVMYWYQQKSSQAPKLLFHYYDKDFNNEADTPDNFQSRRPNTSFCFLDIRSPGLGDTAMYLCATSRDISYNQPQHFGDGTRLSIL.

Details on this clonotype: This likely comes from a read error, as the CDR3 has no conserved phenylalanine or tryptophan at its end. The J gene is TRBJ2-5, the V gene TRBV9; TRBD2 agrees at 10 bases. V trimming: 0 bases; J trimming: 5 bases; junction bases outside the gene matches: 7. The germline V gene encodes CDR1 SGDLS and CDR2 YYNGEE. The CDR3 runs 16 residues. The CDR3 here is CASSVGIAGGPETQYC. As DNA, the CDR3 is TGTGCCAGCAGCGTAGGAATAGCGGGGGGTCCGGAGACCCAGTACTGC.

The rearrangement joins TRBV19 to TRBJ2-1; TRBD2 matches at 7 bases. Germline assignment: CDR1 LNHDA and CDR2 SQIVND (reference sequence). This CDR3 has 17 residues. V trimming: 5 bases; J trimming: 4 bases; junction bases outside the gene matches: 14. The CDR3 sequence is CASSEGSGSPWYNEQFF. CDR3 DNA sequence: TGTGCCAGTAGTGAGGGTAGCGGGTCTCCCTGGTACAATGAGCAGTTCTTC.

This clonotype was seen many times. V gene TRBV5-1 combines with J gene TRBJ1-3, with TRBD1 as a possible D gene (5 bases). The CDR3 is 14 residues long. Trimming left V 4 bases short and J 2 bases short, with 10 bases between. Germline CDR1 SGHRS, CDR2 YFSETQ. DNA of the CDR3: TGCGCCAGCAGCACCATGGGGGCTGGAAACACCATATATTTT. Its translation is CASSTMGAGNTIYF.

In this sample, this clonotype turned up many times. The CDR3 DNA sequence: TGTGCCAGCAGCAAGACAGGGTCGGATGGCTACACCTTC. This translates into CASSKTGSDGYTF. The chain has TRBV6-1 and TRBJ1-2; 7 bases fit TRBD1. The CDR3 is 13 residues long. Per the germline V gene, CDR1 is MNHNS and CDR2 is SASEGT. The V segment lost 6 bases and the J segment 6 bases; nucleotides outside the gene matches: 7.

This clonotype showed up many times. V and J are TRBV18 and TRBJ1-5; a weak D match, TRBD1 (6 bases). The germline gives CDR1 KGHSH, CDR2 LQKENI. Trimming took off 3 bases at V and 3 bases at J, with 18 bases between the two ends. The CDR3 is 17 amino acids. This chain's CDR3 is CASSPLGRTADNQPQHF. CDR3 sequence (DNA): TGTGCCAGCTCACCGTTAGGGAGGACAGCTGACAATCAGCCCCAGCATTTT.

This clonotype was detected a few times. This chain connects TRBV14 to TRBJ2-1; maybe TRBD2 (7 bases). V shed 1 base and J shed 4 bases, with 14 bases lying between them. The CDR3 runs to 16 residues. Germline V gene sequence: CDR1 SGHDN, CDR2 FVKESK. The CDR3 DNA is TGTGCCAGCAGCCAAGCATCGGGGGGCCCGTACAATGAGCAGTTCTTC. Translated: CASSQASGGPYNEQFF. Looking up the rest from reference TRBV14 and TRBJ2-1 gives the full variable domain: EAGVTQFPSHSVIEKGQTVTLRCDPISGHDNLYWYRRVMGKEIKFLLHFVKESKQDESGMPNNRFLAERTGGTYSTLKVQPAELEDSGVYFCASSQASGGPYNEQFFGPGTRLTVL.

This clonotype was observed at least ten times. The chain joins TRBV27 to TRBJ2-1; D is possibly TRBD2 (6 bases). CDR3 size: 15 residues. Germline V gene lookup returns CDR1 MNHEY and CDR2 SMNVEV (reference sequence). The V end lost 5 bases, the J end lost 3 bases, and 14 bases lay between the germline ends. The CDR3 bases are TGTGCCAGCAGTCCCATAGCGGAGTACTACAATGAGCAGTTCTTC. Protein: CASSPIAEYYNEQFF.

In its sample, this clonotype was seen many times. The chain carries TRBV28 and TRBJ1-2; TRBD1 agrees at 10 bases. The V gene's germline CDR1 is MDHEN and CDR2 SYDVKM. The CDR3 consists of 16 residues. The V and J ends lost 10 bases and 4 bases, in that order; junction bases with no gene match: 15. DNA for the CDR3: TGTGCCACCACGAATCTACGGACAGGGGGGGGCTATGGCTACACCTTC. Translating it yields CATTNLRTGGGYGYTF.

Many counts were recorded for this clonotype. The rearrangement joins TRBV6-1 to TRBJ1-1, with 10 positions matching TRBD1. The CDR3 consists of 11 residues. The V gene's germline CDR1 is MNHNS and CDR2 SASEGT. The V gene end was trimmed by 6 bases and the J gene end by 12 bases; junction bases not matched to a gene: 4. In DNA, the CDR3 is TGTGCCAGCAGGAGACAGGGGGCACCTTTCTTT. This codes for CASRRQGAPFF.

This clonotype was counted ten times or more. The rearrangement joins TRBV28 to TRBJ1-1; D ambiguous. CDR3 length: 12 residues. The germline CDR1 and CDR2 sequences are MDHEN and SYDVKM. V was cut by 8 bases and J by 6 bases, with 13 bases left in between. The CDR3 protein is CASYRVRAEAFF. Here the CDR3 DNA reads TGTGCCAGCTACCGCGTCCGGGCTGAAGCTTTCTTT.

This clonotype occurred many times. J is TRBJ2-1 and V is TRBV4-2; 8 bases agree with TRBD1. The CDR3 covers 16 residues. The germline gives CDR1 LGHNA, CDR2 YNFKEQ. J lost 3 bases, V lost 1 base, and 5 bases had no gene match. The CDR3 sequence is CASSQGTGIGYNEQFF. The CDR3 bases are TGTGCCAGCAGCCAAGGGACAGGGATCGGCTACAATGAGCAGTTCTTC.

In its sample, this clonotype was seen many times. This sequence joins TRBV7-2 and TRBJ2-7; 10 bases are a match to TRBD2. The CDR3 length is 16 residues. Germline V gene data show CDR1 as SGHTA and CDR2 as FQGNSA. V gave up 1 base and J gave up 2 bases; unmatched junction bases: 5. DNA of the CDR3: TGTGCCAGCAGCTTAGGAACTCTAGCGGGGGCCTACGAGCAGTACTTC. It yields the protein CASSLGTLAGAYEQYF.

There are many counts of this clonotype. The CDR3 coding sequence is TGTGCCAGCAATACCCGGTTGGGGGGAAATCAGCCCCAGCATTTT. This sequence encodes CASNTRLGGNQPQHF. J is TRBJ1-5 and V is TRBV12-3 or TRBV12-4; TRBD1 might be the D (5 bases). V dropped 7 bases and J dropped 4 bases, with 17 bases sitting between them. CDR3 size: 15 residues.

J is TRBJ2-7 and V is TRBV4-1; no clear D. The germline V and J ends were trimmed by 4 bases and 7 bases, with 23 bases remaining between them. Germline-derived CDR1 and CDR2 are MGHRA and YSYEKL. The CDR3 is 16 amino acids. CDR3 DNA sequence: TGCGCCAGCAGCCTGCGGCTTAGCTTGGCTGACACTGAGCAGTACTTC. This gives the protein CASSLRLSLADTEQYF.

This clonotype was seen more than once but under ten times. A much larger clone is a single base away; this may be a read error. The chain has TRBV6-1 and TRBJ1-5; D might be TRBD1 (5 bases). Germline V gives CDR1 MNHNS, CDR2 SASEGT. The CDR3 extends over 16 amino acids. The CDR3 coding sequence is TGTGCCAGCAGTAACGGTGGCAGGGTGGGCAATCGGCCCCAGCATTTT. Translation gives CASSNGGRVGNRPQHF.

The table lists this clonotype with many counts. Written as DNA, the CDR3 is TGTGCCAGCAGTACCTCGAACGAGGCCTTCTATGGCTACACCTTC. This sequence encodes CASSTSNEAFYGYTF. The J gene is TRBJ1-2, the V gene TRBV6-2 or TRBV6-3; D not certain. Germline assignment: CDR1 MNHEY and CDR2 SVGEGT. The CDR3 totals 15 residues. V was trimmed by 5 bases and J by 4 bases, leaving 17 bases between them.

This clonotype was seen at least ten times. The rearrangement joins TRBV24-1 to TRBJ2-2; the match to TRBD2 covers 8 bases. Trimming took 1 base from V and 3 from J; bases not matched to a gene: 0. This CDR3 region has 15 residues. Per the germline V gene, CDR1 is KGHDR and CDR2 is SFDVKD. The CDR3 reads CATSDLAGDTGELFF. The CDR3 DNA sequence: TGTGCCACCAGTGATTTAGCGGGAGACACCGGGGAGCTGTTTTTT.

This clonotype was recorded many times. The V call is TRBV5-4, the J call TRBJ1-2, with 7 bases aligning to TRBD1. The length of the CDR3 is 15 residues. Germline-derived CDR1 and CDR2 are SGHNT and YYREEE (reference sequence). Trimming cost V 0 bases and J 2 bases; bases outside gene matches: 4. For the CDR3, the DNA is TGTGCCAGCAGCTTGGGTCGGGGACAGAACTATGGCTACACCTTC. This gives the protein CASSLGRGQNYGYTF.

This clonotype has at least ten counts. The chain combines TRBV30 with TRBJ1-4; no definite D call. Trimming stripped 3 bases from V and 8 bases from J, with 16 bases between. Germline loops: CDR1 GTSNPN, CDR2 SVGIG (reference sequence). This CDR3 is built from 14 residues. CDR3 coding DNA: TGTGCCTGGAGGTCCAGCCAGCTCCAAGAAAAACTGTTTTTT. This codes for CAWRSSQLQEKLFF.

CDR3 amino acids: CASSLYVRGGELFF. The DNA of the CDR3 is TGTGCCAGCAGCTTATATGTCCGCGGGGGGGAGCTGTTTTTT. The V gene is TRBV7-3, the J gene TRBJ2-2, with a tentative D call TRBD2 (5 bases). The V end lost 2 bases, the J end lost 8 bases, and 12 bases lay between the germline ends. Germline V CDR1 and CDR2: SGHTA, FQGTGA. CDR3 length equals 14 residues.

This clonotype showed up many times. The chain uses TRBV6-1 and TRBJ1-5; a possible D gene is TRBD1 (5 bases). Germline V gives CDR1 MNHNS, CDR2 SASEGT. CDR3 length: 13 amino acids. V gave up 6 bases and J gave up 2 bases, with 8 bases separating them. The CDR3 DNA is TGTGCCAGCAGCCGGGACGGCAATCAGCCCCAGCATTTT. This gives the protein CASSRDGNQPQHF.